The 20 T cell receptor beta chains below come from one sample, sequenced in a study of cytomegalovirus exposure and HLA in healthy donors. 13 Jbeta primers and 60 Vbeta primers were used for the PCR. Profiled with immunoSEQ multiplex PCR; TCRdb holds only in-frame clones, not every one. The table has approximately 190,000 clones, 75% to 80% seen once. The sequencing sample was made of PBMCs. The receptors shown here come from a woman aged 25 to 39 in good health and CMV-seropositive.

V gene TRBV29-1 combines with J gene TRBJ2-3; 9 positions agree with TRBD1. CDR3 size: 13 residues. Unmatched junction bases numbered 3, after V lost 5 bases and J lost 3 bases. In germline, CDR1 is SQVTM, CDR2 ANQGSEA. The CDR3 coding sequence is TGCAGCGTTCCGACAGGGGGAACAGATACGCAGTATTTT. It yields the protein CSVPTGGTDTQYF.

This clone has a single count. The chain employs TRBV19 and TRBJ2-1, with 8 bases that match TRBD2. Trimming removed 5 bases from V and 10 bases from J; junction bases left unmatched: 13. This CDR3 contains 15 residues. Germline lookup yields CDR1 LNHDA and CDR2 SQIVND (reference sequence). The CDR3 DNA is TGTGCCAGTAGTTTCCGGCTAGCGGGCCGATCAGAGCAGTTCTTC. The encoded protein is CASSFRLAGRSEQFF.

The chain has TRBV5-8 and TRBJ2-1; 15 bases are shared with TRBD2. CDR1 and CDR2 from the germline V gene are SGHTS and YDEGEE. The CDR3 contains 15 residues. Germline trimming cut 4 bases from V and 10 bases from J; bases unmatched to any gene: 6. The CDR3, as DNA: TGTGCCAGCAGCCCGGGACTAGCGGGGGGTGAGGAGCAGTTCTTC. Its translation is CASSPGLAGGEEQFF.

About this clone itself: Additional DNA sequences in this sample encode the identical CDR3. The chain carries TRBV6-1 and TRBJ2-3; 7 bases fit TRBD1. Trimming cost V 5 bases and J 2 bases; bases outside gene matches: 4. CDR1 and CDR2 (germline): MNHNS, SASEGT. The CDR3 length is 14 residues. CDR3 DNA: TGTGCCAGCAGTAGAGACAGGGCCACAGATACGCAGTATTTT. It codes for CASSRDRATDTQYF.

DNA of the CDR3: TGCGCCAGCAGCATTCGTACTAGCGGGGTCCTTCCCCAGTTCTTC. This codes for CASSIRTSGVLPQFF. The rearrangement joins TRBV5-1 to TRBJ2-1, with 10 positions matching TRBD2. Trimming took 4 bases from V and 13 from J; bases not matched to a gene: 14. The germline V gene has CDR1 SGHRS and CDR2 YFSETQ. The CDR3 runs 15 residues.

The V and J genes are TRBV27 and TRBJ2-1, with TRBD2 identical over 13 bases. Per germline, CDR1 MNHEY and CDR2 SMNVEV (reference sequence). The CDR3 has 16 residues. Losses at the gene ends were 4 bases for V and 8 bases for J; bases not matched to a gene: 8. The CDR3: CASSSETSGGPDEQFF. CDR3 nucleotide sequence: TGTGCCAGCAGTTCCGAGACTAGCGGGGGGCCTGATGAGCAGTTCTTC.

This rearrangement joins TRBV6-1 to TRBJ1-4; 8 bases are shared with TRBD1. J was trimmed by 10 bases and V by 1 base; bases with no gene match: 5. This CDR3 region has 14 residues. The germline gives CDR1 MNHNS, CDR2 SASEGT. The CDR3 DNA reads as TGTGCCAGCAGTGAAGACAGGGGGACAGGAAAACTGTTTTTT. Protein: CASSEDRGTGKLFF.

The rearrangement joins TRBV5-6 to TRBJ2-5; a weak D match, TRBD2 (6 bases). CDR3 length equals 14 residues. V lost 4 bases, J lost 1 base, and 11 bases lay in between. CDR1 and CDR2 from the germline V gene are SGHDT and YYEEEE. The CDR3 here is CASSLREAQETQYF. The CDR3 nucleotides are TGTGCCAGCAGCCTGAGGGAGGCCCAAGAGACCCAGTACTTC.

This chain links TRBV28 with TRBJ1-5, with D unclear. The germline V gene encodes CDR1 MDHEN and CDR2 SYDVKM. Trimming removed 3 bases at V and 6 bases at J, with 15 bases between. The CDR3 covers 15 residues. The CDR3 region is CASSFYQGDSQPQHF. CDR3 bases: TGTGCCAGCAGTTTTTATCAAGGAGATAGTCAGCCCCAGCATTTT.

J is TRBJ2-7 and V is TRBV5-6, with TRBD1 as a possible D gene (8 bases). The CDR3 is 15 amino acids. Trimming cost V 3 bases and J 4 bases, with 17 bases left between them. Germline V gene sequence: CDR1 SGHDT, CDR2 YYEEEE. The CDR3 is CASSSQGAGVYEQYF. In DNA form, the CDR3 reads TGTGCCAGCAGCTCCCAGGGGGCGGGAGTATACGAGCAGTACTTC.

The rearrangement links TRBV15 to TRBJ1-2, with 8 bases lining up with TRBD1. V was clipped by 2 bases and J by 3 bases; unmatched bases: 5. The germline gives CDR1 LNHNV, CDR2 YYDKDF (reference sequence). CDR3 length equals 15 residues. CDR3 sequence: CATSRYRGADYGYTF. The CDR3 region has the DNA TGTGCCACCAGCAGATACAGGGGGGCTGACTATGGCTACACCTTC.

V gene TRBV11-2 combines with J gene TRBJ1-1; the D is unclear. CDR3 length: 14 amino acids. V was shortened by 4 bases and J by 1 base, with 10 bases between the two germline ends. Looked up from germline, CDR1 is SGHAT and CDR2 is FQNNGV. The CDR3 region has the DNA TGTGCCAGCAGCTGGCGAGGTCAGAACACTGAAGCTTTCTTT. Residues: CASSWRGQNTEAFF.

The V call is TRBV30, the J call TRBJ1-1; 7 bases fit TRBD1. V lost 5 bases, J lost 5 bases, and 2 bases stayed unmatched. This CDR3 has 11 amino acids. Germline V gives CDR1 GTSNPN, CDR2 SVGIG (reference sequence). The DNA for the CDR3 is TGTGCCTGGCAACAGGGGACTGAAGCTTTCTTT. Translating gives CAWQQGTEAFF.

The V call is TRBV6-4, the J call TRBJ2-3; 9 bases agree with TRBD2. Germline trimming cut 5 bases from V and 6 bases from J; bases unmatched to any gene: 12. The CDR3 is made up of 16 amino acids. Germline loops: CDR1 MRHNA, CDR2 SNTAGT. CDR3 DNA sequence: TGTGCCAGCAGTCCTCGGGCGGGGGGGCAGGGGGATACGCAGTATTTT. It translates to CASSPRAGGQGDTQYF.

This clone was seen more than once but under ten times. The J gene is TRBJ1-4, the V gene TRBV9; 8 positions agree with TRBD1. V shed 4 bases, J shed 7 bases, and the junction held 3 bases outside the gene matches. The CDR3 totals 13 residues. From germline, CDR1 is SGDLS and CDR2 YYNGEE. For the CDR3, the DNA is TGTGCCAGCAGCCGAACAGGGGGTGAAAAACTGTTTTTT. Translated, it gives CASSRTGGEKLFF.

In DNA, the CDR3 is TGTGCCAGCAGCAGTGACAGTTTCATTGGCTACACCTTC. It codes for CASSSDSFIGYTF. This chain connects TRBV14 to TRBJ1-2; possibly TRBD1 for D (5 bases). Trimming shortened V by 5 bases and J by 7 bases, and 14 bases separated the two germline ends. CDR1 SGHDN and CDR2 FVKESK come from the germline V gene. CDR3 length equals 13 residues.

This chain connects TRBV19 to TRBJ2-1; 7 nucleotides match TRBD1. Germline-derived CDR1 and CDR2 are LNHDA and SQIVND (reference sequence). The CDR3 is 16 residues long. The V segment lost 3 bases and the J segment 6 bases; nucleotides outside the gene matches: 11. This CDR3 is CASSMNGQDPGNEQFF. For the CDR3, the DNA is TGTGCCAGTAGTATGAATGGACAGGACCCTGGCAATGAGCAGTTCTTC.

CDR3 protein: CSVGYTGNEQYF. The CDR3 bases are TGCAGCGTCGGTTATACAGGGAACGAGCAGTACTTC. V and J are TRBV29-1 and TRBJ2-7, with D possibly TRBD1 on 6 matching bases. Germline lookup yields CDR1 SQVTM and CDR2 ANQGSEA. V was clipped by 6 bases and J by 5 bases, with 14 bases between them. The CDR3 is made up of 12 amino acids.

V and J are TRBV5-5 and TRBJ2-1; D may be TRBD2 (5 bases). The germline gives CDR1 SGHKS, CDR2 YYEKEE (reference sequence). V lost 3 bases and J lost 8, with 15 bases in between. The CDR3 extends over 14 amino acids. The CDR3, as DNA: TGTGCCAGCAGCTGGGGAGAGGGTTGGGATGAGCAGTTCTTC. This codes for CASSWGEGWDEQFF.

The CDR3 loop is CASSPGDSYNEQFF. CDR3 bases: TGTGCCAGCAGCCCGGGGGACTCCTACAATGAGCAGTTCTTC. V is TRBV5-4 and J is TRBJ2-1, with D possibly TRBD2 on 6 matching bases. The ends were cut back, 4 bases at V and 0 bases at J, with 8 bases in the middle. The CDR3 runs 14 residues. CDR1 and CDR2 (germline): SGHNT, YYREEE (reference sequence).